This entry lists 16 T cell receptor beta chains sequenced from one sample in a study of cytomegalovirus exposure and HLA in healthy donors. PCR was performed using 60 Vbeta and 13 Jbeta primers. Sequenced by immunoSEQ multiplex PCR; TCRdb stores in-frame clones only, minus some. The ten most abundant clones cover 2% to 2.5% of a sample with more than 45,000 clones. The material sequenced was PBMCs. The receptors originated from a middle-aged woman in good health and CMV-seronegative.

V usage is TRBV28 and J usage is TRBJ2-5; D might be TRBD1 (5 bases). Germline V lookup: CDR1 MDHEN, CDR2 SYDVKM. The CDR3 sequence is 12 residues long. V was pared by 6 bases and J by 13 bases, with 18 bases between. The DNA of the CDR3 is TGTGCCAGCAGCTCCACCAACAGGATTACGTACTTC. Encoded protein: CASSSTNRITYF. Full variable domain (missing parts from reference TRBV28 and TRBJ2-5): DVKVTQSSRYLVKRTGEKVFLECVQDMDHENMFWYRQDPGLGLRLIYFSYDVKMKEKGDIPEGYSVSREKKERFSLILESASTNQTSMYLCASSSTNRITYFGPGTRLLVL.

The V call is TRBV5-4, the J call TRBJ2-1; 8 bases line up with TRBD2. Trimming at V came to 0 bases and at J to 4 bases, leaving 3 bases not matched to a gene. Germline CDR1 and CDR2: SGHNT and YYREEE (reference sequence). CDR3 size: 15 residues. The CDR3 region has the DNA TGTGCCAGCAGCTTGGTTTCGGGGGGGTACAATGAGCAGTTCTTC. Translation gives CASSLVSGGYNEQFF. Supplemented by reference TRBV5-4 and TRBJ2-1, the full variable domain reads ETGVTQSPTHLIKTRGQQVTLRCSSQSGHNTVSWYQQALGQGPQFIFQYYREEENGRGNFPPRFSGLQFPNYSSELNVNALELDDSALYLCASSLVSGGYNEQFFGPGTRLTVL.

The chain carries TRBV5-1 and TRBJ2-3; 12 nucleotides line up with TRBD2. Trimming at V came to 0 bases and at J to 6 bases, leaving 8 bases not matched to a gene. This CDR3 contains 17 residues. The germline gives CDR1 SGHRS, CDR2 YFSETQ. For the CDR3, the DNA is TGCGCCAGCAGCTTGGCCGCTAGCGGGGGGGCATCGGATACGCAGTATTTT. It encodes CASSLAASGGASDTQYF. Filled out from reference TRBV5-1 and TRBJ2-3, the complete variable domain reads KAGVTQTPRYLIKTRGQQVTLSCSPISGHRSVSWYQQTPGQGLQFLFEYFSETQRNKGNFPGRFSGRQFSNSRSEMNVSTLELGDSALYLCASSLAASGGASDTQYFGPGTRLTVL.

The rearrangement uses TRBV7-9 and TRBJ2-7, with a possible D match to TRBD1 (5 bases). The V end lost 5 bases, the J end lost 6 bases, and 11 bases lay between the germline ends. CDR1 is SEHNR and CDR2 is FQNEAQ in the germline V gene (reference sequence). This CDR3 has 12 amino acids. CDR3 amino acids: CASSLRVSEQYF. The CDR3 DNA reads TGTGCCAGCAGCCTCAGGGTTTCCGAGCAGTACTTC.

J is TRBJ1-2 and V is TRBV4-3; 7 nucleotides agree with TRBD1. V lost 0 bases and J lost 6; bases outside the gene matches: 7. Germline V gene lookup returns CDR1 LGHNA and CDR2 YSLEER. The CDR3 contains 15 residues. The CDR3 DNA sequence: TGCGCCAGCAGCCAAGATTTCGCAGGGGGTGATGGCTACACCTTC. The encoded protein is CASSQDFAGGDGYTF.

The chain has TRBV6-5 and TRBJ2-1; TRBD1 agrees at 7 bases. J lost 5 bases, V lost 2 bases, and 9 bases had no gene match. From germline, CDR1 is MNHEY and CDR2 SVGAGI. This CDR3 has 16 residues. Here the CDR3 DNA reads TGTGCCAGCAGTTACCTACAGGGGAAATCCGACAATGAGCAGTTCTTC. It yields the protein CASSYLQGKSDNEQFF.

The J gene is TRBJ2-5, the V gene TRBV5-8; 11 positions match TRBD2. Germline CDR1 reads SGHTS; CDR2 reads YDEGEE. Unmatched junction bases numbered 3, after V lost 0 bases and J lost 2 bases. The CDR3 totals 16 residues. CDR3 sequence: CASSLGTSGGQETQYF. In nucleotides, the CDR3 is TGTGCCAGCAGCTTGGGAACTAGCGGGGGTCAAGAGACCCAGTACTTC.

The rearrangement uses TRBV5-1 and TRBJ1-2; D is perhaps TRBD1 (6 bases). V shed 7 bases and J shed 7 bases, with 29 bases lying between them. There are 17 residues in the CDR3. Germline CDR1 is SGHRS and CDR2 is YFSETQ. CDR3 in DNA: TGCGCCAGCGAGGGAACCGGACAGCCCTCGCCCCCCTCTGGCTACACCTTC. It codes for CASEGTGQPSPPSGYTF.

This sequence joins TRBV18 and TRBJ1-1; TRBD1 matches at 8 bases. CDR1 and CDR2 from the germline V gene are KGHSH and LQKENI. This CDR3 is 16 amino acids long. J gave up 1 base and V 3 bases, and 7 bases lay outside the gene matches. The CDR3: CASSPSDRGANTEAFF. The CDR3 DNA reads TGTGCCAGCTCACCTTCCGACAGGGGCGCGAACACTGAAGCTTTCTTT. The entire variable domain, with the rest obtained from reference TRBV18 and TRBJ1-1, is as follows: NAGVMQNPRHLVRRRGQEARLRCSPMKGHSHVYWYRQLPEEGLKFMVYLQKENIIDESGMPKERFSAEFPKEGPSILRIQQVVRGDSAAYFCASSPSDRGANTEAFFGQGTRLTVV.

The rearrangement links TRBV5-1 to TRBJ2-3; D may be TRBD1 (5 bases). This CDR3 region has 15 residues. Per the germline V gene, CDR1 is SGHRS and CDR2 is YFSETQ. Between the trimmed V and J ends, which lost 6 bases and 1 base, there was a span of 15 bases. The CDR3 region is CASTPHRSRTDTQYF. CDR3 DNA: TGCGCCAGCACCCCCCACAGGTCCCGCACAGATACGCAGTATTTT.

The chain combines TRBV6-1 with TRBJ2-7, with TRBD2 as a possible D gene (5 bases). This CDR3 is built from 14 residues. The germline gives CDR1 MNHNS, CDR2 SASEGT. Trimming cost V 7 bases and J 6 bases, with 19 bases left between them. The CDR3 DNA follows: TGTGCCAGCATATTGTGGCAAGGACTGAGCGAGCAGTACTTC. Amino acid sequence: CASILWQGLSEQYF.

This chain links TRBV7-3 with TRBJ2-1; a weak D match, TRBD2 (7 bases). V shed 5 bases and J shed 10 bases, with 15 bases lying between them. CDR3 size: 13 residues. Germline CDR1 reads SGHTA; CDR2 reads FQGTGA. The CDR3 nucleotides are TGTGCCAGCAGCAGAGAACAGGGAGGGGAGCAGTTCTTC. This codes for CASSREQGGEQFF.

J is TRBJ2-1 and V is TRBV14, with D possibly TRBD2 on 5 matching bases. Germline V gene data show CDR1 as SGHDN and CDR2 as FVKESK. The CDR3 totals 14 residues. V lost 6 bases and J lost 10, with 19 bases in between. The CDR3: CASSGWRSGREQFF. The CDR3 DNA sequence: TGTGCCAGCAGTGGGTGGCGGAGCGGCCGGGAGCAGTTCTTC. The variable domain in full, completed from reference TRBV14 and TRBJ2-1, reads EAGVTQFPSHSVIEKGQTVTLRCDPISGHDNLYWYRRVMGKEIKFLLHFVKESKQDESGMPNNRFLAERTGGTYSTLKVQPAELEDSGVYFCASSGWRSGREQFFGPGTRLTVL.

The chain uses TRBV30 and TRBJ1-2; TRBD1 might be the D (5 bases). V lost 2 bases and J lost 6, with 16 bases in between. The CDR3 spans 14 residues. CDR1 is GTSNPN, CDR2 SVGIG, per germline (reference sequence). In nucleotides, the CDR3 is TGTGCCTGGAGTCGTCAAAGGGGTGGGGATGGCTACACCTTC. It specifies CAWSRQRGGDGYTF.

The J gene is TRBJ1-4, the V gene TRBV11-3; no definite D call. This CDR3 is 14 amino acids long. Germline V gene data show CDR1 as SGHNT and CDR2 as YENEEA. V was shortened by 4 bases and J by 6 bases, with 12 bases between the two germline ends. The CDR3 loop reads CASSSRDFDEKLFF. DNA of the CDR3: TGTGCCAGCAGCTCCCGGGATTTTGATGAAAAACTGTTTTTT.

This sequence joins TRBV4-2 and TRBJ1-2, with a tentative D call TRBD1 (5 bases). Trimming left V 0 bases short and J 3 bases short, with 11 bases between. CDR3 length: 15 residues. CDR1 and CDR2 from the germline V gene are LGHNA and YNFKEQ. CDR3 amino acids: CASSQERGSDYGYTF. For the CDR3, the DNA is TGTGCCAGCAGCCAAGAACGGGGGAGCGACTATGGCTACACCTTC.